Below are 24 T cell receptor beta chains sequenced from a single sample in a study of radiotherapy plus CTLA-4 blockade in lung cancer. This table comes from immunoSEQ multiplex PCR, and its TCRdb copy is limited to in-frame clones, with some not included. Of some 96,000 clones listed, approximately 86% are singletons. Sample: peripheral blood, taken from a patient treated with radiotherapy plus ipilimumab. The receptors come from a human donor with non-small cell lung cancer that progressed on radiotherapy plus ipilimumab.

This clone showed up just once. In DNA form, the CDR3 reads TGTGCCAGCAGCCCCATCCCGGACCCGCACCCCGGGGAGCTGTTTTTT. Translated, it gives CASSPIPDPHPGELFF. The rearrangement joins TRBV7-8 to TRBJ2-2; D uncertain. The CDR3 has 16 residues. Trimming stripped 5 bases from V and 6 bases from J, with 19 bases between. Germline V gene data show CDR1 as SGHVS and CDR2 as FQNEAQ.

The CDR3, as DNA: TGTGCCAGCAGCTTAGTGGGATTCGAGCGCGAGCAGTACTTC. Amino acid sequence: CASSLVGFEREQYF. V is TRBV7-2 and J is TRBJ2-5; D remains ambiguous. The tail of the sequence fits TRBJ2-7 better, so the J call may be wrong. Germline-derived CDR1 and CDR2 are SGHTA and FQGNSA. This CDR3 is built from 14 residues.

The chain has TRBV7-6 and TRBJ2-7; unclear D gene. The CDR3 covers 14 residues. The V gene lost 1 base and the J gene lost 3 bases, with 10 bases spanning the gap. Germline values: CDR1 SGHVS, CDR2 FNYEAQ. This CDR3 is CASSLDTGDYEQYF. CDR3 nucleotide sequence: TGTGCCAGCAGCTTAGACACGGGCGACTACGAGCAGTACTTC.

The chain has TRBV30 and TRBJ1-2; TRBD1 matches at 7 bases. The CDR3 loop spans 14 amino acids. The V and J ends lost 3 bases and 2 bases, in that order; junction bases with no gene match: 6. The germline gives CDR1 GTSNPN, CDR2 SVGIG (reference sequence). The DNA of the CDR3 is TGTGCCTGGAGGCACGTCAGGGGGAACTATGGCTACACCTTC. It codes for CAWRHVRGNYGYTF.

This chain joins TRBV30 and TRBJ2-5; no reliable D call. V dropped 3 bases and J dropped 4 bases, with 9 bases sitting between them. Germline CDR1 reads GTSNPN; CDR2 reads SVGIG (reference sequence). This CDR3 is 12 amino acids long. The DNA of the CDR3 is TGTGCCTGGAGCGGTGGGCCAGAGACCCAGTACTTC. It is translated as CAWSGGPETQYF.

This clone was seen once. The V gene is TRBV5-1, the J gene TRBJ2-1; TRBD2 matches 11 bases. The CDR3 runs 14 residues. V lost 7 bases, J lost 10 bases, and 10 bases stayed unmatched. The germline V gene encodes CDR1 SGHRS and CDR2 YFSETQ. The CDR3, as DNA: TGCGCCAGCGAGGAGCTAGCGGGAGGAGGGGAGCAGTTCTTC. Protein sequence: CASEELAGGGEQFF.

The DNA of the CDR3 is TGTGCCACCAGCAGAGGTTCGGGGTTGAACACCGGGGAGCTGTTTTTT. This codes for CATSRGSGLNTGELFF. The chain joins TRBV15 to TRBJ2-2, with D perhaps matching TRBD2 (5 bases). Between the trimmed V and J ends, which lost 1 base and 1 base, there was a span of 10 bases. The CDR3 length is 16 residues. From germline, CDR1 is LNHNV and CDR2 YYDKDF (reference sequence).

Turning to this clone: Other DNA sequences in the sample encode the same CDR3. The chain employs TRBV19 and TRBJ1-5, with D possibly TRBD1 on 6 matching bases. Germline V CDR1 and CDR2: LNHDA, SQIVND (reference sequence). V lost 6 bases and J 6 bases, leaving 15 bases between the germline ends. The CDR3 contains 14 residues. The chain's CDR3 is CASRGGGGGQPQHF. The DNA for the CDR3 is TGTGCCAGTAGGGGTGGAGGGGGGGGTCAGCCCCAGCATTTT.

The genes are TRBV25-1 and TRBJ1-2; 9 bases agree with TRBD1. The CDR3 has 11 amino acids. In germline, CDR1 is MGHDK, CDR2 SYGVNS. V was pared by 9 bases and J by 7 bases, with 3 bases of the junction left unmatched. This chain's CDR3 is CASQQGAGYTF. The CDR3 DNA reads TGTGCCAGTCAACAGGGGGCTGGCTACACCTTC.

The J gene is TRBJ1-1, the V gene TRBV11-3; no reliable D call. Per germline, CDR1 SGHNT and CDR2 YENEEA. The CDR3 is made up of 14 amino acids. Trimming took 4 bases from V and 1 from J, leaving 10 bases between them. This CDR3 reads CASSSGGTNTEAFF. In DNA, the CDR3 is TGTGCCAGCAGCTCAGGAGGAACGAACACTGAAGCTTTCTTT.

The V and J genes are TRBV14 and TRBJ2-7; tentatively, D is TRBD1 or TRBD2 (6 bases each). In germline, CDR1 is SGHDN, CDR2 FVKESK. Trimming took 2 bases from V and 3 from J, leaving 20 bases between them. This CDR3 is built from 17 residues. In DNA, the CDR3 is TGTGCCAGCAGCCAACACCAAGGTCTGGAGGGGGGCTACGAGCAGTACTTC. Translated, it gives CASSQHQGLEGGYEQYF.

This clone was seen once. The CDR3 bases are TGCGCCAGCAGCCAGGGAACCGGGACTAGTGTTCACACGCAGTATTTT. Its translation is CASSQGTGTSVHTQYF. The chain carries TRBV4-1 and TRBJ2-3; 8 nucleotides align to TRBD2. Germline V gene lookup returns CDR1 MGHRA and CDR2 YSYEKL. CDR3 length: 16 amino acids. The V segment lost 3 bases and the J segment 9 bases; nucleotides outside the gene matches: 14.

This clone was observed a few times. This chain links TRBV7-9 with TRBJ2-3; 11 positions agree with TRBD2. Trimming took 1 base from V and 8 from J; bases not matched to a gene: 8. The CDR3 runs to 16 residues. In germline, CDR1 is SEHNR, CDR2 FQNEAQ (reference sequence). CDR3 loop: CASSLGTGLAVGTQYF. In nucleotides, the CDR3 is TGTGCCAGCAGCTTAGGAACGGGACTAGCGGTGGGTACGCAGTATTTT.

This clone was seen only a few times. This sequence joins TRBV5-1 and TRBJ2-7; tentatively, D is TRBD2 (6 bases). Germline V gene data show CDR1 as SGHRS and CDR2 as YFSETQ. This CDR3 is 15 amino acids long. V was shortened by 0 bases and J by 0 bases, with 10 bases between the two germline ends. The CDR3 nucleotides are TGCGCCAGCAGCTTGGTAGGAGGGAACTCCTACGAGCAGTACTTC. It yields the protein CASSLVGGNSYEQYF.

This clone has just one count. V is TRBV2 and J is TRBJ1-2; D not certain. The CDR3 consists of 12 residues. V shed 4 bases and J shed 4 bases, with 7 bases lying between them. In germline, CDR1 is SNHLY, CDR2 FYNNEI. The CDR3 nucleotides are TGTGCCAGCAGTGTCCACAGCTATGGCTACACCTTC. Its translation is CASSVHSYGYTF. The full variable domain, its missing parts supplied by reference TRBV2 and TRBJ1-2, is EPEVTQTPSHQVTQMGQEVILRCVPISNHLYFYWYRQILGQKVEFLVSFYNNEISEKSEIFDDQFSVERPDGSNFTLKIRSTKLEDSAMYFCASSVHSYGYTFGSGTRLTVV.

The V call is TRBV28, the J call TRBJ1-3, with 7 bases lining up with TRBD1. The V and J ends lost 5 bases and 6 bases, in that order; junction bases with no gene match: 10. Germline V gene lookup returns CDR1 MDHEN and CDR2 SYDVKM. This CDR3 is 15 amino acids long. In DNA form, the CDR3 reads TGTGCCAGCAGTACGCACAGGGGCGGCGAAAACACCATATATTTT. It is translated as CASSTHRGGENTIYF.

The chain joins TRBV7-9 to TRBJ1-1, with D unclear. With 5 bases removed from V and 6 bases from J, the gap between germline ends came to 13 bases. There are 13 residues in the CDR3. Germline values: CDR1 SEHNR, CDR2 FQNEAQ (reference sequence). CDR3 in amino acids: CASSPWPPPEAFF. Written as DNA, the CDR3 is TGTGCCAGCAGCCCCTGGCCGCCGCCTGAAGCTTTCTTT.

This clone has more than one count but fewer than ten. The chain is built from TRBV7-9 and TRBJ2-7, with 7 positions matching TRBD1. Trimming took 5 bases from V and 6 from J; bases not matched to a gene: 7. This CDR3 is built from 13 residues. The V gene's germline CDR1 is SEHNR and CDR2 FQNEAQ (reference sequence). CDR3 sequence: CASSLRTGVEQYF. The CDR3 nucleotides are TGTGCCAGCAGCCTCCGAACAGGGGTCGAGCAGTACTTC.

Worth noting for this clone: This same CDR3 is encoded by further DNA sequences in the sample. The chain recombines TRBV2 with TRBJ1-1; D gene uncertain. The germline V gene has CDR1 SNHLY and CDR2 FYNNEI. V gave up 1 base and J gave up 5 bases, with 14 bases separating them. The CDR3 extends over 15 amino acids. The DNA for the CDR3 is TGTGCCAGCAGTGAAGGAGGGTTTTTGGGTACTGAAGCTTTCTTT. Translation: CASSEGGFLGTEAFF.

The V and J genes are TRBV18 and TRBJ1-1; perhaps TRBD1 as D (5 bases). The CDR3 runs to 15 residues. V shed 0 bases and J shed 1 base, with 9 bases lying between them. Per germline, CDR1 KGHSH and CDR2 LQKENI. The CDR3 DNA sequence: TGTGCCAGCTCACCACCGGCACAGGAGAACACTGAAGCTTTCTTT. It encodes CASSPPAQENTEAFF.

The chain uses TRBV5-1 and TRBJ2-2; 8 bases are a match to TRBD1. The V segment lost 1 base and the J segment 6 bases; nucleotides outside the gene matches: 2. Germline CDR1 SGHRS, CDR2 YFSETQ. The CDR3 sequence is 14 residues long. The CDR3 loop reads CASSLRQGPGELFF. The DNA for the CDR3 is TGCGCCAGCAGCTTGAGACAGGGGCCCGGGGAGCTGTTTTTT.

The CDR3 sequence: CASSYALRTEAFF. CDR3 bases: TGTGCCAGCAGTTATGCCCTGAGGACTGAAGCTTTCTTT. This chain connects TRBV5-4 to TRBJ1-1; D is ambiguous. The CDR3 has 13 amino acids. Germline CDR1 SGHNT, CDR2 YYREEE (reference sequence). V lost 5 bases and J lost 5, with 13 bases in between.

The V call is TRBV30, the J call TRBJ2-1; 10 bases match TRBD2. V was clipped by 4 bases and J by 9 bases; unmatched bases: 3. Germline loops: CDR1 GTSNPN, CDR2 SVGIG (reference sequence). The CDR3 consists of 12 residues. This CDR3 is CAWTSGSGEQFF. The CDR3 region has the DNA TGTGCCTGGACTAGCGGGAGCGGTGAGCAGTTCTTC.

J is TRBJ2-7 and V is TRBV27; 8 positions agree with TRBD2. The CDR3 runs to 16 residues. V gave up 5 bases and J gave up 4 bases; unmatched junction bases: 13. Germline V CDR1 and CDR2: MNHEY, SMNVEV (reference sequence). In DNA form, the CDR3 reads TGTGCCAGCAGTCCGGGAGCGGGAGAGGTTAAATACGAGCAGTACTTC. It is translated as CASSPGAGEVKYEQYF.